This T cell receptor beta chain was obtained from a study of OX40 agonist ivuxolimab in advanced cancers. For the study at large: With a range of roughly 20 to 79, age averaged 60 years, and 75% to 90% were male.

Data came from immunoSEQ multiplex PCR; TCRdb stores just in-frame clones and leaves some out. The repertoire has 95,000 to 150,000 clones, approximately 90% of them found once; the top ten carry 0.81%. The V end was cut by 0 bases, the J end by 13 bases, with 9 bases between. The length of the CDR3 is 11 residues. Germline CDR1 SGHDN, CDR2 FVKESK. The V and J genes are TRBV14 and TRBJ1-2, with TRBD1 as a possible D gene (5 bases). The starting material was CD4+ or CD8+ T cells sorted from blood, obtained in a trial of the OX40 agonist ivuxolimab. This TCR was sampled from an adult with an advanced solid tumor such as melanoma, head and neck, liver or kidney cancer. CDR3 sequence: CASSQEGGVTF. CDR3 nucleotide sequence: TGTGCCAGCAGCCAAGAGGGAGGGGTCACCTTC.